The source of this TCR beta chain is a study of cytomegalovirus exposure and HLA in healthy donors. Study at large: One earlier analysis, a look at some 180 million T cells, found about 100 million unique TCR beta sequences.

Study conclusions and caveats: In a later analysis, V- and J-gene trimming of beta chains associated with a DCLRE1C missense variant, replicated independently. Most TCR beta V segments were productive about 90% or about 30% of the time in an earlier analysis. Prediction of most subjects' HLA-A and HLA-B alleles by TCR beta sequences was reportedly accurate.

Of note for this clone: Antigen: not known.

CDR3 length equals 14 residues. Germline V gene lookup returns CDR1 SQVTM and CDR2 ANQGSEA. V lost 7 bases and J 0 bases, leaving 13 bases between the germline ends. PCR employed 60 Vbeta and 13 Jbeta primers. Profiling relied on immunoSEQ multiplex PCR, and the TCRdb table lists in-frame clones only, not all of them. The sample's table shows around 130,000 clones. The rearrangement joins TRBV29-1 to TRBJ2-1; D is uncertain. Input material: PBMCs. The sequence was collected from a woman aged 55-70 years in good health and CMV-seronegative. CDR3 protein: CSGGGRNSYNEQFF. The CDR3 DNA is TGCAGCGGAGGTGGCCGTAACTCCTACAATGAGCAGTTCTTC.